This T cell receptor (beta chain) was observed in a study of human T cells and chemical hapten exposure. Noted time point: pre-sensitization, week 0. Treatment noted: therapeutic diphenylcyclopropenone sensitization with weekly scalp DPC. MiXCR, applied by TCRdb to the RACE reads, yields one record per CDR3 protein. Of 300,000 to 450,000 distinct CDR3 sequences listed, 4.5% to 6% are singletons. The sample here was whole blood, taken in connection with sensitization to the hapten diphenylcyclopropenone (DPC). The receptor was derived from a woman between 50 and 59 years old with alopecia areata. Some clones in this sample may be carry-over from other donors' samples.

Here the CDR3 reads CASSHVGRNTGELFF. CDR3 sequence (DNA): TGCGCCAGCAGCCATGTGGGGAGAAACACCGGGGAGCTGTTTTTT. The rearrangement joins TRBV4-1 to TRBJ2-2; a weak D match, TRBD2 (5 bases). CDR3 size: 15 residues. Germline V gene sequence: CDR1 MGHRA, CDR2 YSYEKL. Trimming took off 3 bases at V and 2 bases at J, with 10 bases between the two ends.